This T cell receptor beta chain was observed in a study of cytomegalovirus exposure and HLA in healthy donors. Study conclusions and caveats: Further analysis was carried out later, and it showed several of the most significant clusters appearing linked to common viral pathogens. An Asian-associated ancestry cluster reportedly showed fewer N-insertions than the approximately 670-donor mean in a later analysis.

With 60 Vbeta and 13 Jbeta primers, the PCR was carried out. The assay was immunoSEQ multiplex PCR, and TCRdb's table has in-frame clones only and misses some. The table lists some 130,000 clones, over 70% of them singletons. This CDR3 region has 14 residues. The germline CDR1 and CDR2 sequences are LNHDA and SQIVND (reference sequence). The V gene end was trimmed by 4 bases and the J gene end by 9 bases; junction bases not matched to a gene: 8. Comment on this clone: The antigen remains undetermined.

Sequencing was performed on PBMCs. The chain joins TRBV19 to TRBJ2-4; 8 nucleotides align to TRBD1. The clonotype was recovered from a woman between 40 and 50 years old in good health and CMV-seronegative. The CDR3 sequence: CASSSVAGTGIQYF. Here the CDR3 DNA reads TGTGCCAGTAGTAGTGTCGCAGGGACAGGCATTCAGTACTTC.